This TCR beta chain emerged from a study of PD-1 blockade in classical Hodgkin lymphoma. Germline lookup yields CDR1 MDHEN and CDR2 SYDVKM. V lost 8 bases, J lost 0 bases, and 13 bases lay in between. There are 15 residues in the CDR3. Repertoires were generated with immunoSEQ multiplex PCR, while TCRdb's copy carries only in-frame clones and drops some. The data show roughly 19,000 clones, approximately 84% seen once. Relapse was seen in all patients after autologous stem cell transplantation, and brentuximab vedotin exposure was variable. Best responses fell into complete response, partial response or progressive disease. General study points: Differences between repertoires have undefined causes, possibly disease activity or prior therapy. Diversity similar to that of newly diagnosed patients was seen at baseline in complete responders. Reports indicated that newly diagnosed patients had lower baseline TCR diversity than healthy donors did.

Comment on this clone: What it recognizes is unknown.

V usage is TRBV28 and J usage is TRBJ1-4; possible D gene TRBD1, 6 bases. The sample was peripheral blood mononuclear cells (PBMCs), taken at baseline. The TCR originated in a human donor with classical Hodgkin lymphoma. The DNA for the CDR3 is TGTGCCAGCTCCTCCGAGGGGGCAACTAATGAAAAACTGTTTTTT. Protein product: CASSSEGATNEKLFF.